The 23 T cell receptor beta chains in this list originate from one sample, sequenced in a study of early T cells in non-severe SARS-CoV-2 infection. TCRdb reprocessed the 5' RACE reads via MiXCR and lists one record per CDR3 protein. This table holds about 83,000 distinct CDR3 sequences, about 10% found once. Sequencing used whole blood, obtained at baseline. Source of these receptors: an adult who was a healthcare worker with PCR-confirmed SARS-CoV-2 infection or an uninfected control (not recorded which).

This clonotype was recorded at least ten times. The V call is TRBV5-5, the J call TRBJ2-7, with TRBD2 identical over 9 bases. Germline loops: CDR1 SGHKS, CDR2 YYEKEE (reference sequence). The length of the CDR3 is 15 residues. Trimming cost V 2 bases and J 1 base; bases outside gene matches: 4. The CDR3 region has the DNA TGTGCCAGCAGCTTTAAGACTAGCGGTTCCTACGAGCAGTACTTC. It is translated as CASSFKTSGSYEQYF.

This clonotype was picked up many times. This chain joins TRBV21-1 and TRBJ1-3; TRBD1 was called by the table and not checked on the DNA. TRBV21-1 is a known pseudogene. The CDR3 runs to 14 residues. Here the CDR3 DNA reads TGTGCCAGCAGGGGGACAGGGTCTGGAAACACCATATATTTT. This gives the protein CASRGTGSGNTIYF.

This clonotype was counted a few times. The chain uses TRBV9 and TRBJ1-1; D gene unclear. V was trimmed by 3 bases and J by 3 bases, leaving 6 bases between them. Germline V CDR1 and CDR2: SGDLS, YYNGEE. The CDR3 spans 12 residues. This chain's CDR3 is CASSAEDTEAFF. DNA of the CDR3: TGTGCCAGCAGCGCCGAGGACACTGAAGCTTTCTTT.

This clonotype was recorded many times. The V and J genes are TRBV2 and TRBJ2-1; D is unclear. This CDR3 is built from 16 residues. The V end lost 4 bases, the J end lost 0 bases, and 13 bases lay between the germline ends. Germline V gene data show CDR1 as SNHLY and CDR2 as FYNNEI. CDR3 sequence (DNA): TGTGCCAGCAGTGGTGGGCGCCGAAGCTCCTACAATGAGCAGTTCTTC. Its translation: CASSGGRRSSYNEQFF.

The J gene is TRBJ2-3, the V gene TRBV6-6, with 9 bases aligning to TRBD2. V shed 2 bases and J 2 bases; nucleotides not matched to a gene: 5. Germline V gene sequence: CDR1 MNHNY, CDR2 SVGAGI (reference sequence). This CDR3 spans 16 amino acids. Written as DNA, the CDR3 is TGTGCCAGCAGTTACGGCGCTAGCGGGACCACAGATACGCAGTATTTT. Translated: CASSYGASGTTDTQYF.

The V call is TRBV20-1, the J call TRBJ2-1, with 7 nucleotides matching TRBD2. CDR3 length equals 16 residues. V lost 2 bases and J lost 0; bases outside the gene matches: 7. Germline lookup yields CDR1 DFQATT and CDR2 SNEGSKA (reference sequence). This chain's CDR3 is CSARFKRGSSYNEQFF. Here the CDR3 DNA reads TGCAGTGCTAGATTCAAGCGGGGTAGCTCCTACAATGAGCAGTTCTTC.

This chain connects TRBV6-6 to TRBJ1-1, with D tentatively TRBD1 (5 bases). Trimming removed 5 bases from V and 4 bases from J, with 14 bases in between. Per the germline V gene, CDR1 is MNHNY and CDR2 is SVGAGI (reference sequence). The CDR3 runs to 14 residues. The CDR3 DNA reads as TGTGCCAGCAGTGTGCCCGGGACGCTCACTGAAGCTTTCTTT. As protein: CASSVPGTLTEAFF.

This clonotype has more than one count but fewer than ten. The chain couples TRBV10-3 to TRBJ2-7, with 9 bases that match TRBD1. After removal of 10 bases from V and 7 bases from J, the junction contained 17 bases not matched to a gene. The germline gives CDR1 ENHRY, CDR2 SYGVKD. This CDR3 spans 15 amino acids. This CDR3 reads CATLTKQGAEWEQYF. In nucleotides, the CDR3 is TGTGCCACCCTCACCAAACAGGGGGCCGAATGGGAGCAGTACTTC.

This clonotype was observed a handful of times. CDR3 in amino acids: CAISRTGTAVHEAFF. The CDR3 nucleotides read TGTGCCATCAGTAGGACCGGGACGGCGGTCCATGAAGCTTTCTTT. The rearrangement links TRBV10-3 to TRBJ1-1; possibly TRBD1 for D (5 bases). Trimming removed 5 bases from V and 7 bases from J, with 20 bases in between. CDR1 is ENHRY, CDR2 SYGVKD, per germline. The CDR3 totals 15 residues.

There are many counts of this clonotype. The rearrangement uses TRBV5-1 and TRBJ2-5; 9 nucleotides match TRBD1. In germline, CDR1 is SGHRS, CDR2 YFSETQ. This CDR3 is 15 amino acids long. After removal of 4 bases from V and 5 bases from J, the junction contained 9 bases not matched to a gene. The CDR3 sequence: CASSVTGTGSETQYF. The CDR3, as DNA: TGCGCCAGCAGCGTTACCGGGACAGGGTCGGAGACCCAGTACTTC.

The CDR3, as DNA: TGTGCCAGCAGTATAGACAGGGGGAATCTAGTGGAGACCCAGTACTTC. Amino acids: CASSIDRGNLVETQYF. V gene TRBV12-3 or TRBV12-4 combines with J gene TRBJ2-5; 9 nucleotides line up with TRBD1. The V segment lost 5 bases and the J segment 5 bases; nucleotides outside the gene matches: 12. This CDR3 region has 16 residues.

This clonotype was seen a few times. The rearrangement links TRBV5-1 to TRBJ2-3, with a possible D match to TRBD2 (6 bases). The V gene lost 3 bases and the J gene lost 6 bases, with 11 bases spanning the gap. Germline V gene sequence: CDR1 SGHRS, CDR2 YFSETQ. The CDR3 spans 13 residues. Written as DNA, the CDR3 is TGCGCCAGCAGCTGGGGGACTCCGGATACGCAGTATTTT. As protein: CASSWGTPDTQYF.

The chain's CDR3 is CASVGSLRTDTQYF. The CDR3, as DNA: TGTGCCAGCGTTGGGAGCCTCCGCACAGATACGCAGTATTTT. The chain recombines TRBV2 with TRBJ2-3, with D perhaps matching TRBD2 (5 bases). Per the germline V gene, CDR1 is SNHLY and CDR2 is FYNNEI. The CDR3 covers 14 residues. V was pared by 8 bases and J by 1 base, with 13 bases between.

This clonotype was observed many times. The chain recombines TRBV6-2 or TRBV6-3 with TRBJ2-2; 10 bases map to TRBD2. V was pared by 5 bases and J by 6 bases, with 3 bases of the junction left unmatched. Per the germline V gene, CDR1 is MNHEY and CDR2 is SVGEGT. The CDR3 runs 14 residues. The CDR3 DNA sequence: TGTGCCAGCAGTGATGGGACTAGCGCCGGGGAGCTGTTTTTT. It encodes CASSDGTSAGELFF.

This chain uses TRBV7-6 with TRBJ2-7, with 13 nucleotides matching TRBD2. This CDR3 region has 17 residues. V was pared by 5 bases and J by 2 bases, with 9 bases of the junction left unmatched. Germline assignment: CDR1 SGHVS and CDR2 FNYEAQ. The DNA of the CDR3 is TGTGCCAGCAGCCACGGCCCCGGACTAGCGGGGGCCTACGAGCAGTACTTC. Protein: CASSHGPGLAGAYEQYF.

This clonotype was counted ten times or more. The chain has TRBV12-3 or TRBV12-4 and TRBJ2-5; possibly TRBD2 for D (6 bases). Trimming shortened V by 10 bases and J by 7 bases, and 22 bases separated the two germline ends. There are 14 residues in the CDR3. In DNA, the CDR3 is TGTGCCACCAGACGCGGGACGACGGAGGGGACCCAGTACTTC. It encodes CATRRGTTEGTQYF.

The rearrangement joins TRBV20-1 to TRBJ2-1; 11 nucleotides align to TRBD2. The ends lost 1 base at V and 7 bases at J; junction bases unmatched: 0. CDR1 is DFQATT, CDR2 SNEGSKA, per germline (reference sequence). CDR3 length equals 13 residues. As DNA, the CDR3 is TGCAGTGCTAGAGGACTAGCGGGAAATGAGCAGTTCTTC. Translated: CSARGLAGNEQFF.

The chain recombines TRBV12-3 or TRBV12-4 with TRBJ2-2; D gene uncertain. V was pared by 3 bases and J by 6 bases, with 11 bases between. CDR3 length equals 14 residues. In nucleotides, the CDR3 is TGTGCCAGCAGTTTCTCCCCTAGGGCCGGGGAGCTGTTTTTT. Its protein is CASSFSPRAGELFF.

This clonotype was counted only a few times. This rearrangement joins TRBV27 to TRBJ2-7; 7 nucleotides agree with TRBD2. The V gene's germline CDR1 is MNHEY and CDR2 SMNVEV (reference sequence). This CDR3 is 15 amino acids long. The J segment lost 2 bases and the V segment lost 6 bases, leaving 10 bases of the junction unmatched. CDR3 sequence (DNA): TGTGCCAGCAGCCCTTACGGGGGGTCTGCCTACGAGCAGTACTTC. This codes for CASSPYGGSAYEQYF.

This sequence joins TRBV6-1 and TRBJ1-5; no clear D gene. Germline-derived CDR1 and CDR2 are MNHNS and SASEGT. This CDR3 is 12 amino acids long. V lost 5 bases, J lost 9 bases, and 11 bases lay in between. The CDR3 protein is CASSSFGRPQHF. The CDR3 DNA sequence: TGTGCCAGCAGTTCCTTCGGGCGGCCCCAGCATTTT.

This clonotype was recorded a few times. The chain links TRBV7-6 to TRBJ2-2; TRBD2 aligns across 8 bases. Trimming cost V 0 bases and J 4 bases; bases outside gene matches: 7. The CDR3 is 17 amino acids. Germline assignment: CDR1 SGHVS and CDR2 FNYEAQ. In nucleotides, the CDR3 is TGTGCCAGCAGCTTAGCCGGGGGACTAGGCGGCACCGGGGAGCTGTTTTTT. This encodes CASSLAGGLGGTGELFF.

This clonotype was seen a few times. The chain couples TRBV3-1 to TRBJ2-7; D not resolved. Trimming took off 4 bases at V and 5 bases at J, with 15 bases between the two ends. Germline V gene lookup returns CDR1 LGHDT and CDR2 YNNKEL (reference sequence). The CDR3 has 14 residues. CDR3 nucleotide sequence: TGTGCCAGCAGCCCGACCCCTGGGTTCCACGAGCAGTACTTC. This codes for CASSPTPGFHEQYF.

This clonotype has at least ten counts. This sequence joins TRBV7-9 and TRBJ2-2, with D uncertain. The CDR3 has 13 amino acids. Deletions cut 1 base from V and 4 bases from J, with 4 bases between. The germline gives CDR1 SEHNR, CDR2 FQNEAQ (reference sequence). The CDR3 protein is CASSLDGTGELFF. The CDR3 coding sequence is TGTGCCAGCAGCTTAGATGGCACCGGGGAGCTGTTTTTT.